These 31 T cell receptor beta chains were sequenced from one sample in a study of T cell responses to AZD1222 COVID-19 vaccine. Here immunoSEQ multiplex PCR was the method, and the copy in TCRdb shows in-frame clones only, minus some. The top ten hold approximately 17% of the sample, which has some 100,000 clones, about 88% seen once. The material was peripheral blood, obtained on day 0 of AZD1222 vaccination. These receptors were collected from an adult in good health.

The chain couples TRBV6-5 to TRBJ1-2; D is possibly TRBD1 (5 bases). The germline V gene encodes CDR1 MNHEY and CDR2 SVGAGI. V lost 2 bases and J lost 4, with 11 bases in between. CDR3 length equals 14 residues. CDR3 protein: CASSYGMGGYGYTF. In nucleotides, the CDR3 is TGTGCCAGCAGTTACGGGATGGGGGGCTATGGCTACACCTTC.

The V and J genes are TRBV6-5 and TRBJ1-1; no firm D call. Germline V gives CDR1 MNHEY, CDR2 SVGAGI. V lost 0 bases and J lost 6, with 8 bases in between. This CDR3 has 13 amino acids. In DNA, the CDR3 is TGTGCCAGCAGTTACTCGACGTTGGCTGAAGCTTTCTTT. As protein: CASSYSTLAEAFF.

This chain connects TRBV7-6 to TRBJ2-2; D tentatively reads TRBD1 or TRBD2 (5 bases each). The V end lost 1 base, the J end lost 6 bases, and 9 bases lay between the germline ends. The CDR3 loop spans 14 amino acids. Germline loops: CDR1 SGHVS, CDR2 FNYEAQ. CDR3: CASSLDVGAGELFF. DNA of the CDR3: TGTGCCAGCAGCTTAGACGTGGGGGCCGGGGAGCTGTTTTTT.

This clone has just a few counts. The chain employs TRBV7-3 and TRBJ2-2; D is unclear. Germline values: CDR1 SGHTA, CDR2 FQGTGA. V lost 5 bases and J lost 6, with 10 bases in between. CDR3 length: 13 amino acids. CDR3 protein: CASSLDAAGELFF. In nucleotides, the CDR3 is TGTGCCAGCAGCCTCGATGCGGCCGGGGAGCTGTTTTTT.

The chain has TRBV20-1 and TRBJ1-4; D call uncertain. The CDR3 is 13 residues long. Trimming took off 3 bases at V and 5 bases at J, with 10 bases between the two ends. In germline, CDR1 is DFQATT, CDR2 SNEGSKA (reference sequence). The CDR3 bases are TGCAGTGCTAGTATGGACGGGAATGAAAAACTGTTTTTT. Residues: CSASMDGNEKLFF.

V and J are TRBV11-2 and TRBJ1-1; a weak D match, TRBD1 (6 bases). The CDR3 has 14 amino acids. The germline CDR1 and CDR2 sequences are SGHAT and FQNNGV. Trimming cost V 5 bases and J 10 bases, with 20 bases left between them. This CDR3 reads CASSAKPGGARAFF. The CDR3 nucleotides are TGTGCCAGCAGCGCTAAACCTGGGGGGGCGAGAGCTTTCTTT. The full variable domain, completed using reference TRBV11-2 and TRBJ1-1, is EAGVAQSPRYKIIEKRQSVAFWCNPISGHATLYWYQQILGQGPKLLIQFQNNGVVDDSQLPKDRFSAERLKGVDSTLKIQPAKLEDSAVYLCASSAKPGGARAFFGQGTRLTVV.

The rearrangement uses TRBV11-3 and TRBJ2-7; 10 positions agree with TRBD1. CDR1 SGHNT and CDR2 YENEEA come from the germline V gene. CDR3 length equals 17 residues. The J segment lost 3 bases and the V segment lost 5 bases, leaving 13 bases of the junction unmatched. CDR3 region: CASSPNRGTGVGYEQYV. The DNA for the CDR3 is TGTGCCAGCAGCCCCAACCGGGGGACAGGGGTTGGCTACGAGCAGTACGTC.

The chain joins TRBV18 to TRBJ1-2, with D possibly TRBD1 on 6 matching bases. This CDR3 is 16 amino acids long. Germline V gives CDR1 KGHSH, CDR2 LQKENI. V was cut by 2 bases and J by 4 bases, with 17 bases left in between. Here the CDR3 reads CASSPLAGALGYGYTF. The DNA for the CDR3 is TGTGCCAGCTCACCATTGGCAGGGGCCTTAGGCTATGGCTACACCTTC.

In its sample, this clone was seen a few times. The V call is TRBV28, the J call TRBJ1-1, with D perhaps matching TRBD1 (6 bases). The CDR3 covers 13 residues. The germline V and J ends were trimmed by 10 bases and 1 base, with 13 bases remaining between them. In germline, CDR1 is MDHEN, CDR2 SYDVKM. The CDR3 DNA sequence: TGTGCCATCCGAGGGGGGTCGAACACTGAAGCTTTCTTT. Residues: CAIRGGSNTEAFF.

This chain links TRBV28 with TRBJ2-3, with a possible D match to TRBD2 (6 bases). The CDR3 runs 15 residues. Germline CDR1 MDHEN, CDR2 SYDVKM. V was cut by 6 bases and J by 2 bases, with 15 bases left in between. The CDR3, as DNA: TGTGCCAGCAGCCCCCCGGGGGTACCCACAGATACGCAGTATTTT. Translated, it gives CASSPPGVPTDTQYF. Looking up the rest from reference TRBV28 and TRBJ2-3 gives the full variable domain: DVKVTQSSRYLVKRTGEKVFLECVQDMDHENMFWYRQDPGLGLRLIYFSYDVKMKEKGDIPEGYSVSREKKERFSLILESASTNQTSMYLCASSPPGVPTDTQYFGPGTRLTVL.

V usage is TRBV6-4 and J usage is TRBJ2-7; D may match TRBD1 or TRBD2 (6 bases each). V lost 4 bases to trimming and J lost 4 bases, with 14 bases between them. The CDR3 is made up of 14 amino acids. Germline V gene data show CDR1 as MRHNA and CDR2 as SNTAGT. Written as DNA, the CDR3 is TGTGCCAGCAGTGGCCCCGAGGGGGGATACGAGCAGTACGTC. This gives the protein CASSGPEGGYEQYV.

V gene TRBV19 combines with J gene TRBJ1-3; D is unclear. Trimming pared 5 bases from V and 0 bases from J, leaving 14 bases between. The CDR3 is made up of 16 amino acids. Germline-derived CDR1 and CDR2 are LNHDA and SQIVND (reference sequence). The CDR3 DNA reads TGTGCCAGTAGTGGTGACCGGAGGAGCTCTGGAAACACCATATATTTT. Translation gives CASSGDRRSSGNTIYF.

CDR3 amino acids: CASRGAVNEKLFF. The DNA for the CDR3 is TGTGCCAGCAGGGGGGCGGTTAATGAAAAACTGTTTTTT. J is TRBJ1-4 and V is TRBV6-5; D perhaps matches TRBD1 (6 bases). In germline, CDR1 is MNHEY, CDR2 SVGAGI. The CDR3 is 13 amino acids. V lost 6 bases and J lost 4, with 9 bases in between.

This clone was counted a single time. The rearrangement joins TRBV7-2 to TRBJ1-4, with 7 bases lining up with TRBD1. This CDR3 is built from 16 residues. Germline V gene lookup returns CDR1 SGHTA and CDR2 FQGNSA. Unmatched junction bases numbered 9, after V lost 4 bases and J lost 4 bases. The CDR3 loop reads CASSSNRDRLNEKLFF. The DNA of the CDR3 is TGTGCCAGCAGCTCGAACCGGGACAGACTTAATGAAAAACTGTTTTTT.

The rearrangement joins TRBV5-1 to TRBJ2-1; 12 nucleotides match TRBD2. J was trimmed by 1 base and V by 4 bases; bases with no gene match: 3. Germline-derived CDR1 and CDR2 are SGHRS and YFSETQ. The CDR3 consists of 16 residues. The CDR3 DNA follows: TGCGCCAGCAGCCCGCTAGCGGGAGGGTCCTACAATGAGCAGTTCTTC. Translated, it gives CASSPLAGGSYNEQFF.

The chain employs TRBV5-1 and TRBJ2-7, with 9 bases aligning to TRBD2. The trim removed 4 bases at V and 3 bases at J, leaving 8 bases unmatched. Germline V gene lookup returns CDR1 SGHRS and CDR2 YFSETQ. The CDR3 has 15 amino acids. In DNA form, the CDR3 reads TGCGCCAGCAGCCCTAGCGGGGAGCGGGTCTACGAGCAGTACTTC. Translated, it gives CASSPSGERVYEQYF.

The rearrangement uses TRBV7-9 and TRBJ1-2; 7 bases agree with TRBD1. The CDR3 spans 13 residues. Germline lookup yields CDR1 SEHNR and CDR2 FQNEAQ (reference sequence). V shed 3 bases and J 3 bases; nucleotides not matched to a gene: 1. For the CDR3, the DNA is TGTGCCAGCAGCTTCGGGACAGACTATGGCTACACCTTC. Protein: CASSFGTDYGYTF.

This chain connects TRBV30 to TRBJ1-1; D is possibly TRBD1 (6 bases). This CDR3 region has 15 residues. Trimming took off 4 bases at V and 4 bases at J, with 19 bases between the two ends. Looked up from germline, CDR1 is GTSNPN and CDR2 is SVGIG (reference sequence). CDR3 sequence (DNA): TGTGCCTGGACTCCCAAAGGGGGAGTGTTCACTGAAGCTTTCTTT. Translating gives CAWTPKGGVFTEAFF.

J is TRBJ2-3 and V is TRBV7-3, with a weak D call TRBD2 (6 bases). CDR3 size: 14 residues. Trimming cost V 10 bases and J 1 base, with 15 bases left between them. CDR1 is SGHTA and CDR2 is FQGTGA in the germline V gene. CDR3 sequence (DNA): TGTGCCACTTCACCGGCGGGACGCACAGATACGCAGTATTTT. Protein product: CATSPAGRTDTQYF. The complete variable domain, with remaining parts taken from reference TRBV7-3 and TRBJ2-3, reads GAGVSQTPSNKVTEKGKYVELRCDPISGHTALYWYRQSLGQGPEFLIYFQGTGAADDSGLPNDRFFAVRPEGSVSTLKIQRTERGDSAVYLCATSPAGRTDTQYFGPGTRLTVL.

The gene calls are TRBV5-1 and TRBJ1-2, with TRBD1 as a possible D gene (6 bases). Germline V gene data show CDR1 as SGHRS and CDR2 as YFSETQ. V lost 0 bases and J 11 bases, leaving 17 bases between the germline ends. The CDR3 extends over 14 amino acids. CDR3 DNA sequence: TGCGCCAGCAGCTTGGCGGCAGGGGTGCTTCGGTACACCTTC. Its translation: CASSLAAGVLRYTF.

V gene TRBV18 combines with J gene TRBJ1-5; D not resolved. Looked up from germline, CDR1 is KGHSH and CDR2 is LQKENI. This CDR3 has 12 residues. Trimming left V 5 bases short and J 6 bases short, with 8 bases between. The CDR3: CASSTDSQPQHF. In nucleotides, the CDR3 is TGTGCCAGCTCAACAGATTCTCAGCCCCAGCATTTT.

In DNA form, the CDR3 reads TGTGCCAGCAGCCCGGGGCTCCGCGGGGAGCTGTTTTTT. Translated: CASSPGLRGELFF. The gene calls are TRBV9 and TRBJ2-2, with D perhaps matching TRBD1 or TRBD2 (5 bases each). The CDR3 is 13 amino acids. Trimming took off 4 bases at V and 7 bases at J, with 11 bases between the two ends. Germline V gene data show CDR1 as SGDLS and CDR2 as YYNGEE.

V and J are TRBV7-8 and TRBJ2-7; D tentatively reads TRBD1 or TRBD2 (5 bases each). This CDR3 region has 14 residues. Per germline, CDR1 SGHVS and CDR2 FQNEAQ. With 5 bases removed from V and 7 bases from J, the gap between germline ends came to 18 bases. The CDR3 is CASSPRTYNREQYF. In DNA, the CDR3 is TGTGCCAGCAGCCCTCGGACTTACAACAGGGAGCAGTACTTC.

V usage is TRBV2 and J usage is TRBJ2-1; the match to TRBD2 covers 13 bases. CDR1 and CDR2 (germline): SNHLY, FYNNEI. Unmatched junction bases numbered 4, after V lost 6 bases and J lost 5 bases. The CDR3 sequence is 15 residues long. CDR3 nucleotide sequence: TGTGCCAGCAGGAGACTAGCGGGGGGAAACAATGAGCAGTTCTTC. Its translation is CASRRLAGGNNEQFF.

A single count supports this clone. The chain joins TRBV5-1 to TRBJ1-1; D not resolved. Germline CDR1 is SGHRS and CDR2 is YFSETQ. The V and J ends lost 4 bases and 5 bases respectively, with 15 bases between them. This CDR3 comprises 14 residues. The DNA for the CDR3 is TGCGCCAGCAGCCCCTTAGGCCCTAGAACTGAAGCTTTCTTT. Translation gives CASSPLGPRTEAFF.

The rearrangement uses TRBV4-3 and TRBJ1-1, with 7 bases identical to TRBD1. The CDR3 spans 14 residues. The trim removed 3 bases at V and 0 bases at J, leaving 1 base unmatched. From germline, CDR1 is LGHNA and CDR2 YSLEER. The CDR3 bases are TGCGCCAGCAGCCAGGACAGGTTGAACACTGAAGCTTTCTTT. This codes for CASSQDRLNTEAFF.

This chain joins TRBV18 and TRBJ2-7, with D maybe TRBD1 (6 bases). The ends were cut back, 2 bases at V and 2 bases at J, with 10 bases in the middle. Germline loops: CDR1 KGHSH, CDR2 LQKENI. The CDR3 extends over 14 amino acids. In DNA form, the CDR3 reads TGTGCCAGCTCACCATCACAGGGACCCTACGAGCAGTACTTC. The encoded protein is CASSPSQGPYEQYF.

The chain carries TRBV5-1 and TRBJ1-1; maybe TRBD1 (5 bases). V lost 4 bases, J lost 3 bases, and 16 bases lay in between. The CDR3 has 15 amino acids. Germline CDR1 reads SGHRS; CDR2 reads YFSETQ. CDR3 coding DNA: TGCGCCAGCAGCGGCGGACAAACTATTCACACTGAAGCTTTCTTT. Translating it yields CASSGGQTIHTEAFF.

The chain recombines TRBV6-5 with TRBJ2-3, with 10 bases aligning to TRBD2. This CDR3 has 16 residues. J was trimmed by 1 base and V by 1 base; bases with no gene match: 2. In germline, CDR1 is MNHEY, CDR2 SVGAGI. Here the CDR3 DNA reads TGTGCCAGCAGTTACTTTACTAGCGGGGGCACAGATACGCAGTATTTT. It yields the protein CASSYFTSGGTDTQYF.

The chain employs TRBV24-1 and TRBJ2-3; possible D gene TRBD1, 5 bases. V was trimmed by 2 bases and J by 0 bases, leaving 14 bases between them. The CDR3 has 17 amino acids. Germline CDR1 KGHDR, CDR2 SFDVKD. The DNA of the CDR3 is TGTGCCACCAGTGATTCCTTGGTCAGGGCTAGCACAGATACGCAGTATTTT. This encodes CATSDSLVRASTDTQYF.

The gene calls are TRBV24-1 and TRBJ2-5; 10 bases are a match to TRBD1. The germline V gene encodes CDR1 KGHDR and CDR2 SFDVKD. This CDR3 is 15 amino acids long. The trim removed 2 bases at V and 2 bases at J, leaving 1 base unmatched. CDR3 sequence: CATSDSGQGQETQYF. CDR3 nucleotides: TGTGCCACCAGTGATTCGGGACAGGGGCAAGAGACCCAGTACTTC.